This note documents a single T cell receptor beta chain sequence. Per the study methods: Estimates of nucleated cell counts were drawn from the amplification of reference gene primers. Data came from immunoSEQ multiplex PCR; TCRdb stores just in-frame clones and leaves some out. V and J calls and clone size are given by that table; D and trimming were obtained from the DNA. The sample shows about 150,000 clones, 65% to 85% of them seen only once. This specimen belongs to a study of blood T cell repertoires in COVID-19. Study-level information: COVID-19 samples collected from the United States, Italy and Spain covered acute and convalescent phases.

With 1 base removed from V and 6 bases from J, the gap between germline ends came to 10 bases. CDR1 is SGHDN and CDR2 is FVKESK in the germline V gene. The CDR3 loop spans 14 amino acids. This sequence joins TRBV14 and TRBJ2-1; possibly TRBD1 for D (6 bases). The origin of this receptor is a man between 45 and 60 years old with active or convalescent COVID-19. Material for sequencing was peripheral blood. DNA for the CDR3: TGTGCCAGCAGCCAAGTGCTGGGGGCCAATGAGCAGTTCTTC. This codes for CASSQVLGANEQFF.